Listed below are T cell receptor beta chains from one sample, sequenced in a study of identical twins. MiXCR was run by TCRdb on the 5' RACE reads, yielding one entry per CDR3 protein. This sample has fewer than 450,000 distinct CDR3 sequences, with 8.5% to 10% found just once. The sequenced sample was naive T cells sorted from blood. These receptors were collected from a woman aged 45-59 years in good health. CDR3s include the opening cysteine and the closing phenylalanine or tryptophan. The D gene is left open where the match is weak. Only part of the rows carry a size: once, few, many, or a class if the clone is expanded.

cdr3_aa | cdr3_nt | clone_size | d_call | j_call | cdr3_length | v_call
CSVEGTGGLQETQYF | TGCAGCGTTGAGGGGACAGGGGGCCTTCAAGAGACCCAGTACTTC | . | TRBD1 | TRBJ2-5 | 15 | TRBV29-1
CASSPRDGLYEQYF | TGCGCCAGCAGCCCCCGGGACGGACTATACGAGCAGTACTTC | few | . | TRBJ2-7 | 14 | TRBV5-1
CASTFGRQETQYF | TGTGCCAGCACCTTTGGGCGACAAGAGACCCAGTACTTC | few | . | TRBJ2-5 | 13 | TRBV12-3/TRBV12-4
CSARPSGVTYNEQFF | TGCAGTGCTAGGCCCTCGGGGGTTACCTACAATGAGCAGTTCTTC | few | . | TRBJ2-1 | 15 | TRBV20-1
CASSLSMLETQYF | TGTGCCAGCAGTTTATCGATGCTCGAGACCCAGTACTTC | few | . | TRBJ2-5 | 13 | TRBV27
CASRDGGGTQYF | TGTGCCAGCCGGGACGGGGGCGGAACGCAGTATTTT | . | . | TRBJ2-3 | 12 | TRBV2
CSAEGLAGANEQFF | TGCAGTGCGGAGGGACTAGCGGGAGCCAATGAGCAGTTCTTC | few | TRBD2 | TRBJ2-1 | 14 | TRBV20-1
CASRSGTGNQPQHF | TGTGCCAGCAGATCCGGGACAGGGAATCAGCCCCAGCATTTT | few | TRBD1 | TRBJ1-5 | 14 | TRBV12-3/TRBV12-4
CASSPIGTGFYEQYF | TGTGCCAGCTCACCAATAGGGACAGGGTTCTACGAGCAGTACTTC | . | TRBD1 | TRBJ2-7 | 15 | TRBV18
CASSLGLGNQPQHF | TGTGCCAGCAGTTTAGGTCTCGGCAATCAGCCCCAGCATTTT | few | . | TRBJ1-5 | 14 | TRBV27
CASTTSNEQFF | TGTGCCAGCACCACCTCGAATGAGCAGTTCTTC | . | . | TRBJ2-1 | 11 | TRBV7-9
CASSSAIRQGREETQYF | TGTGCCAGCAGTTCCGCCATCCGACAGGGCAGAGAAGAGACCCAGTACTTC | . | TRBD1 | TRBJ2-5 | 17 | TRBV27
CASTHGGGLADTQYF | TGTGCCAGCACCCATGGAGGAGGGTTGGCAGATACGCAGTATTTT | few | . | TRBJ2-3 | 15 | TRBV5-5
CASSVTSGSRDEQFF | TGTGCCAGCAGTGTGACTAGCGGGAGCCGCGATGAGCAGTTCTTC | once | TRBD2 | TRBJ2-1 | 15 | TRBV25-1
CASGDSGAFF | TGTGCCAGCGGCGACAGTGGGGCTTTCTTT | many | . | TRBJ1-1 | 10 | TRBV25-1
CASSQYRDYGRVYGYTF | TGTGCCAGCAGCCAATACAGGGATTACGGACGGGTCTATGGCTACACCTTC | few | . | TRBJ1-2 | 17 | TRBV14
CASSQARGLHEQYF | TGCGCCAGCAGCCAAGCCAGGGGGCTCCACGAGCAGTACTTC | . | TRBD1 | TRBJ2-7 | 14 | TRBV4-1
CASSLGGDANTEAFF | TGCGCCAGCAGCTTGGGAGGGGACGCGAACACTGAAGCTTTCTTT | . | . | TRBJ1-1 | 15 | TRBV5-1
CAISESIQGRYTF | TGTGCCATCAGTGAGTCGATACAGGGGAGGTACACCTTC | many | TRBD1 | TRBJ1-2 | 13 | TRBV10-3
CASSRDTGGSSYNSPLHF | TGTGCCAGCAGCCGGGACACAGGGGGCAGCTCCTATAATTCACCCCTCCACTTT | few | TRBD1 | TRBJ1-6 | 18 | TRBV7-9
CASSQERDFSGELFF | TGTGCCAGCAGCCAGGAGCGGGATTTCTCCGGGGAGCTGTTTTTT | . | TRBD2 | TRBJ2-2 | 15 | TRBV4-2